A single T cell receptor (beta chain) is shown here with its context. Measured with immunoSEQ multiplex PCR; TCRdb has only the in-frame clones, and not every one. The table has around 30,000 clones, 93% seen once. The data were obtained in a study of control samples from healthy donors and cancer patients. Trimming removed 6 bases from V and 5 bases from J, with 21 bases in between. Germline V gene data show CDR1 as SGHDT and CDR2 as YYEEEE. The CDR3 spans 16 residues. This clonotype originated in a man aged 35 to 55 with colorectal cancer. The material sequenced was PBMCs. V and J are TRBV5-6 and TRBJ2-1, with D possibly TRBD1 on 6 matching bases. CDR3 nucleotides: TGTGCCAGCAACCGACCGGGACACGGAAGAGACAATGAGCAGTTCTTC. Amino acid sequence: CASNRPGHGRDNEQFF.